A selection of T cell receptor beta chains follows, all from one sample in a study of blood T cell repertoires in COVID-19. Some clones are missing from TCRdb's copy, which holds only in-frame ones; the method was immunoSEQ multiplex PCR. The sample lists approximately 100,000 clones; roughly 85% were seen once. The sequencing sample was made of PBMCs or T cells enriched from blood (not recorded which). The receptor source for this set is a woman aged 45 to 65 who had recovered from COVID-19. Both conserved end residues are part of each CDR3. The D gene is left open where the match is weak. A row's size may be missing; if present it is once, few, many or a size class.

V: TRBV30
J: TRBJ1-5
D: TRBD1
size: .
DNA: TGTGCCTGGAGCGATAAGGACAGGGCTTGGCAGCCCCAGCATTTT
CDR3: CAWSDKDRAWQPQHF

V: TRBV27
J: TRBJ2-7
D: TRBD2
size: .
DNA: TGTGCCAGCAGTTTTCAGCGGGAGGGCCCCGAGCAGTACTTC
CDR3: CASSFQREGPEQYF

V: TRBV7-9
J: TRBJ2-3
D: TRBD1
size: .
DNA: TGTGCCAGCAGCTTATCACCAGGGGGCGGCCCAGATACGCAGTATTTT
CDR3: CASSLSPGGGPDTQYF

V: TRBV2
J: TRBJ2-1
D: TRBD2
size: .
DNA: TGTGCCAGCAGGGAAACTAGCGGGAGCTCCTACAATGAGCAGTTCTTC
CDR3: CASRETSGSSYNEQFF

V: TRBV7-3
J: TRBJ1-4
D: .
size: .
DNA: TGTGCCAGCAGCTTACGCGGGAATGAAAAACTGTTTTTT
CDR3: CASSLRGNEKLFF

V: TRBV28
J: TRBJ1-2
D: .
size: .
DNA: TGTGCCAGCAGTTTGGAGTCGCTTGGCGTCTATGGCTACACCTTC
CDR3: CASSLESLGVYGYTF

V: TRBV11-2
J: TRBJ2-7
D: .
size: .
DNA: TGTGCCAGCAGCTTACAAGGGGCCACAACCGGCGAGCAGTACTTC
CDR3: CASSLQGATTGEQYF

V: TRBV7-8
J: TRBJ1-2
D: .
size: .
DNA: TGTGCCAGCAGCTTAGACAGGGAAAATGGCTACACCTTC
CDR3: CASSLDRENGYTF

V: TRBV24-1
J: TRBJ2-7
D: .
size: .
DNA: TGTGCCACCAGTGATGCGGGGAGCTCCTACGAGCAGTACTTC
CDR3: CATSDAGSSYEQYF

V: TRBV7-8
J: TRBJ1-1
D: .
size: .
DNA: .
CDR3: CASSSSGQGASEAFF

V: TRBV5-1
J: TRBJ2-7
D: TRBD2
size: .
DNA: TGCGCCAGCAGCCTGGGACTAGCGGTCTCCTACGAGCAGTACTTC
CDR3: CASSLGLAVSYEQYF

V: TRBV9
J: TRBJ2-5
D: .
size: once
DNA: TGTGCCAGCAGCGCCGCCCGGGGTGTGGAGACCCAGTACTTC
CDR3: CASSAARGVETQYF

V: TRBV6-5
J: TRBJ2-1
D: TRBD2
size: .
DNA: TGTGCCAGCAGAAAACCAGCGGGAGGGCCCCATGAGCAGTTCTTC
CDR3: CASRKPAGGPHEQFF

V: TRBV4-1
J: TRBJ1-2
D: .
size: .
DNA: TGCGCCAGCAGCCAACCGGAAAGGGGCAACCACTATGGCTACACCTTC
CDR3: CASSQPERGNHYGYTF

V: TRBV29-1
J: TRBJ1-2
D: .
size: .
DNA: TGCAGCGTTGAGACCTCGGGGGGCAGTGGCTACACCTTC
CDR3: CSVETSGGSGYTF

V: TRBV2
J: TRBJ2-1
D: .
size: few
DNA: TGTGCCAGCAACAGGGTGGGAACTACGGTCCAGGATGAGCAGTTCTTC
CDR3: CASNRVGTTVQDEQFF

V: TRBV7-2
J: TRBJ2-7
D: .
size: .
DNA: TGTGCCAGCAGCCCGGGTGTTTCTTTCTACGAGCAGTACTTC
CDR3: CASSPGVSFYEQYF

V: TRBV6-1
J: TRBJ1-4
D: TRBD1
size: .
DNA: TGTGCCAGCAGTGAAGCTTGGGACAGGACTAATGAAAAACTGTTTTTT
CDR3: CASSEAWDRTNEKLFF

V: TRBV6-5
J: TRBJ1-5
D: TRBD1
size: .
DNA: TGTGCCAGCAGCTTCCGACAGGGGCAACAGCCCCAGCATTTT
CDR3: CASSFRQGQQPQHF

V: TRBV19
J: TRBJ1-5
D: TRBD1
size: few
DNA: TGTGCCAGTAGTACCCGGACAGGGGATCAGCCCCAGCATTTT
CDR3: CASSTRTGDQPQHF

V: TRBV29-1
J: TRBJ2-7
D: TRBD1
size: once
DNA: TGCAGCGTTGGGACAGGGACCTACGAGCAGTACTTC
CDR3: CSVGTGTYEQYF

V: TRBV20-1
J: TRBJ1-1
D: .
size: once
DNA: TGCAGTGCTAGTATGGGGGACATGGGCACTGAAGCTTTCTTT
CDR3: CSASMGDMGTEAFF

V: TRBV19
J: TRBJ2-7
D: TRBD1
size: .
DNA: TGTGCCAGTAGTTGGGGGACAGGGAGAGGAGACGAGCAGTACTTC
CDR3: CASSWGTGRGDEQYF

V: TRBV6-5
J: TRBJ1-2
D: TRBD1
size: .
DNA: TGTGCCAGCAGTTACTCGGGGACAGGGTTCCACTACACCTTC
CDR3: CASSYSGTGFHYTF

V: TRBV11-2
J: TRBJ1-6
D: .
size: .
DNA: TGTGCCAGCAGCTCTACCCCTTCACCCCTCCACTTT
CDR3: CASSSTPSPLHF

V: TRBV9
J: TRBJ2-5
D: TRBD1
size: .
DNA: TGTGCCAGCAGCGTAGCTGGGGGACAGTCCTTTGAAGAGACCCAGTACTTC
CDR3: CASSVAGGQSFEETQYF

V: TRBV19
J: TRBJ1-1
D: .
size: .
DNA: TGTGCCAGTAGTGCCCAACAGGGAGGGGACACTGAAGCTTTCTTT
CDR3: CASSAQQGGDTEAFF

V: TRBV9
J: TRBJ1-6
D: .
size: .
DNA: TGTGCCAGCAGCTCCCGGGCGGGCGGGGGGATTGAGGGCCCTAATTCACCCCTCCACTTT
CDR3: CASSSRAGGGIEGPNSPLHF

V: TRBV28
J: TRBJ1-2
D: TRBD1
size: .
DNA: TGTGCCAGCGTCTGGTCAGGGGGCGGCAGGGGTAGCGGTGGCTACACCTTC
CDR3: CASVWSGGGRGSGGYTF

V: TRBV6-5
J: TRBJ2-3
D: TRBD2
size: .
DNA: TGTGCCAGCAGTTCCCCGGGGGGGCCGTCCGCAGATACGCAGTATTTT
CDR3: CASSSPGGPSADTQYF

V: TRBV7-6
J: TRBJ2-1
D: .
size: .
DNA: TGTGCCAGCAGCAAAGGCGGGTTATCCTACAATGAGCAGTTCTTC
CDR3: CASSKGGLSYNEQFF

V: TRBV18
J: TRBJ1-2
D: .
size: .
DNA: TGTGCCAGCTCACCTGACAGTTTGTATGGCTACACCTTC
CDR3: CASSPDSLYGYTF

V: TRBV28
J: TRBJ1-1
D: .
size: .
DNA: TGTGCCAGCACCATCCACACTGAAGCTTTCTTT
CDR3: CASTIHTEAFF

V: TRBV5-1
J: TRBJ1-2
D: TRBD1
size: .
DNA: TGCGCCAGCAGGTATCAGGGGGCGAGTGATGGCTACACCTTC
CDR3: CASRYQGASDGYTF

V: TRBV27
J: TRBJ1-2
D: TRBD1
size: .
DNA: TGTGCCAGCAGTTTATTAGGGCAGGGGGTAGGTGGCTACACCTTC
CDR3: CASSLLGQGVGGYTF

V: TRBV30
J: TRBJ2-5
D: .
size: .
DNA: TGTGCCTGGGGCACTGGGACTCTTCAAGAGACCCAGTACTTC
CDR3: CAWGTGTLQETQYF

V: TRBV9
J: TRBJ2-5
D: .
size: .
DNA: TGTGCCAGCAGCGTAGCTTCGGGAGAGACCCAGTACTTC
CDR3: CASSVASGETQYF

V: TRBV29-1
J: TRBJ1-5
D: TRBD1
size: .
DNA: TGCAGCGTTTCACAGGGGGTTAGAGGTCAGCCCCAGCATTTT
CDR3: CSVSQGVRGQPQHF

V: TRBV7-6
J: TRBJ2-7
D: TRBD2
size: .
DNA: TGTGCCAGCAGCTCCGGGTATGTAGCGGGGATCTCCTACGAGCAGTACTTC
CDR3: CASSSGYVAGISYEQYF

V: TRBV5-1
J: TRBJ2-3
D: .
size: .
DNA: TGCGCCAGCAGCTTGGAGGGGACAGATACGCAGTATTTT
CDR3: CASSLEGTDTQYF

V: TRBV5-1
J: TRBJ2-1
D: TRBD2
size: .
DNA: TGCGCCAGCAGCTCTACTAGCGGGACCTACAATGAGCAGTTCTTC
CDR3: CASSSTSGTYNEQFF

V: TRBV27
J: TRBJ2-3
D: TRBD2
size: .
DNA: TGTGCCAGCAGTTTATCCGGGGCGGGAGGGGCCACAGATACGCAGTATTTT
CDR3: CASSLSGAGGATDTQYF

V: TRBV3-1/TRBV3-2
J: TRBJ1-2
D: .
size: .
DNA: TGTGCCAGCAGCCAAGCGGCCCAGGGCTTTAGCTACACCTTC
CDR3: CASSQAAQGFSYTF

V: TRBV24-1
J: TRBJ1-4
D: .
size: .
DNA: TGTGCCACCAGTGACCCGCGGGGGCCAGGGGAAAAACTGTTTTTT
CDR3: CATSDPRGPGEKLFF

V: TRBV30
J: TRBJ1-5
D: .
size: .
DNA: TGTGCCTGGAGTGGGGGTCAGGGTAGCAATCAGCCCCAGCATTTT
CDR3: CAWSGGQGSNQPQHF

V: TRBV3-1/TRBV3-2
J: TRBJ1-2
D: .
size: .
DNA: TGTGCCAGCAGCCAAGAGGCCAGGGTGGGTGGCTACACCTTC
CDR3: CASSQEARVGGYTF

V: TRBV6-1
J: TRBJ2-3
D: TRBD1
size: .
DNA: TGTGCCAGCAGTGAAGGACAGGGACGCACAGATACGCAGTATTTT
CDR3: CASSEGQGRTDTQYF

V: TRBV28
J: TRBJ2-1
D: TRBD1
size: .
DNA: TGTGCCAGCACCACCGGAGCGGGACAGGGGTACAATGAGCAGTTCTTC
CDR3: CASTTGAGQGYNEQFF

V: TRBV7-2
J: TRBJ1-4
D: TRBD1
size: .
DNA: TGTGCCAGCAGCATCGACAGGGGGCGCCGATCGGGTGATGAAAAACTGTTTTTT
CDR3: CASSIDRGRRSGDEKLFF

V: TRBV27
J: TRBJ1-2
D: .
size: .
DNA: TGTGCCAGCAGTTATCGAGGTCTCTATGGCTACACCTTC
CDR3: CASSYRGLYGYTF

V: TRBV28
J: TRBJ1-1
D: .
size: .
DNA: TGTGCCAGCAGTTTAACCGGGAACACTGAAGCTTTCTTT
CDR3: CASSLTGNTEAFF

V: TRBV27
J: TRBJ1-1
D: .
size: .
DNA: TGTGCCAGCAGTTTATGGGGGACACAAAACACTGAAGCTTTCTTT
CDR3: CASSLWGTQNTEAFF

V: TRBV5-4
J: TRBJ2-2
D: .
size: .
DNA: TGTGCCAGCAGCTTGATCGCCAGTCCCCGGGAGCTGTTTTTT
CDR3: CASSLIASPRELFF

V: TRBV2
J: TRBJ2-3
D: TRBD2
size: .
DNA: TGTGCCAGCAGGATGACTAGCGGGGGGAAGACAGATACGCAGTATTTT
CDR3: CASRMTSGGKTDTQYF

V: TRBV21-1
J: TRBJ2-7
D: .
size: .
DNA: TGTGCCAGCAGCCGCAGGATGGGGACAGGGTGCGAGCAGTACTTC
CDR3: CASSRRMGTGCEQYF

V: TRBV28
J: TRBJ2-7
D: TRBD1
size: .
DNA: TGTGCCAGCAGTTTTGGGACAGGACTGGCCTACGAGCAGTACTTC
CDR3: CASSFGTGLAYEQYF